These 30 T cell receptor beta chains came from one sample sequenced in a study of blood T cell repertoires in COVID-19. Profiled with immunoSEQ multiplex PCR; TCRdb holds only in-frame clones, not every one. The table includes some 300,000 clones, more than 75% detected once. The specimen sequenced was PBMCs or T cells enriched from blood (not recorded which). The receptors originated from a man aged 25-45 years who had recovered from COVID-19.

The V and J genes are TRBV7-8 and TRBJ2-7; weak D call: TRBD1 (6 bases). The ends were cut back, 9 bases at V and 3 bases at J, with 27 bases in the middle. The CDR3 covers 17 residues. Germline loops: CDR1 SGHVS, CDR2 FQNEAQ. CDR3 nucleotide sequence: TGTGCCAGATCGGAAGGACAGAGAAGGGACCCTATCTACGAGCAGTACTTC. Its protein is CARSEGQRRDPIYEQYF.

The V call is TRBV11-2, the J call TRBJ2-7; D call uncertain. CDR1 and CDR2 (germline): SGHAT, FQNNGV. The ends were cut back, 0 bases at V and 12 bases at J, with 9 bases in the middle. This CDR3 is 11 amino acids long. CDR3 sequence (DNA): TGTGCCAGCAGCTTAGAGACTTCGACGTACTTC. It specifies CASSLETSTYF. The whole variable domain, remainder taken from reference TRBV11-2 and TRBJ2-7, is EAGVAQSPRYKIIEKRQSVAFWCNPISGHATLYWYQQILGQGPKLLIQFQNNGVVDDSQLPKDRFSAERLKGVDSTLKIQPAKLEDSAVYLCASSLETSTYFGPGTRLTVT.

This clone was recorded a few times. V and J are TRBV19 and TRBJ1-5; TRBD1 is a possible D gene (5 bases). Looked up from germline, CDR1 is LNHDA and CDR2 is SQIVND (reference sequence). V lost 4 bases, J lost 3 bases, and 16 bases lay in between. CDR3 length: 16 amino acids. CDR3 nucleotide sequence: TGTGCCAGTAGTAATGGTCAGGGATTTTCCAATCAGCCCCAGCATTTT. Encoded protein: CASSNGQGFSNQPQHF.

Of note for this clone: Other DNA sequences from this sample encode an identical CDR3 as well. The V gene is TRBV6-5, the J gene TRBJ2-1; D may be TRBD2 (5 bases). The CDR3 runs to 14 residues. Trimming removed 0 bases at V and 4 bases at J, with 7 bases between. The germline V gene has CDR1 MNHEY and CDR2 SVGAGI. Written as DNA, the CDR3 is TGTGCCAGCAGTTACTCGACGGGGTACAATGAGCAGTTCTTC. Residues: CASSYSTGYNEQFF.

The V and J genes are TRBV19 and TRBJ2-5, with TRBD1 as a possible D gene (5 bases). V was shortened by 1 base and J by 2 bases, with 11 bases between the two germline ends. Germline V lookup: CDR1 LNHDA, CDR2 SQIVND (reference sequence). The CDR3 sequence is 15 residues long. The CDR3 is CASSIAAQVQETQYF. The CDR3, as DNA: TGTGCCAGTAGTATAGCAGCACAGGTTCAAGAGACCCAGTACTTC.

This rearrangement joins TRBV6-5 to TRBJ1-2, with TRBD1 matching 7 bases. The CDR3 spans 13 residues. The J segment lost 6 bases and the V segment lost 6 bases, leaving 7 bases of the junction unmatched. Germline values: CDR1 MNHEY, CDR2 SVGAGI. The CDR3 nucleotides read TGTGCCAGCAGGACCGACAGGGTGGATGGCTACACCTTC. As protein: CASRTDRVDGYTF.

This clone was seen only once. This chain connects TRBV10-3 to TRBJ2-1; a weak D match, TRBD2 (5 bases). Germline V CDR1 and CDR2: ENHRY, SYGVKD. The CDR3 loop spans 15 amino acids. V was cut by 2 bases and J by 5 bases, with 13 bases left in between. The CDR3 is CAISERGSEDNEQFF. The CDR3 region has the DNA TGTGCCATCAGTGAGAGAGGTAGCGAGGACAATGAGCAGTTCTTC.

This chain connects TRBV19 to TRBJ2-5; TRBD1 aligns across 8 bases. Germline values: CDR1 LNHDA, CDR2 SQIVND (reference sequence). V was clipped by 5 bases and J by 4 bases; unmatched bases: 12. CDR3 length equals 16 residues. The CDR3 nucleotides are TGTGCCAGTAGTCCACGCGACAGGGGAGGTGCAGAGACCCAGTACTTC. Amino acid sequence: CASSPRDRGGAETQYF.

V gene TRBV7-8 combines with J gene TRBJ2-1; 15 bases are a match to TRBD2. The CDR3 has 16 residues. Per the germline V gene, CDR1 is SGHVS and CDR2 is FQNEAQ. V was clipped by 4 bases and J by 7 bases; unmatched bases: 5. CDR3 nucleotides: TGTGCCAGCAGCTCGGGACTAGCGGGGGGTAGTAATGAGCAGTTCTTC. Encoded protein: CASSSGLAGGSNEQFF.

The gene calls are TRBV5-6 and TRBJ1-5; 10 positions match TRBD1. CDR1 and CDR2 from the germline V gene are SGHDT and YYEEEE. V trimming: 4 bases; J trimming: 5 bases; junction bases outside the gene matches: 6. This CDR3 contains 15 residues. The CDR3 sequence is CASSRKGTGDQPQHF. CDR3 bases: TGTGCCAGCAGCCGAAAAGGGACAGGGGATCAGCCCCAGCATTTT.

The J gene is TRBJ2-2, the V gene TRBV23-1; the match to TRBD2 covers 10 bases. TRBV23-1 falls under the ORF class, with uncertain function. This CDR3 contains 21 residues. The ends lost 2 bases at V and 8 bases at J; junction bases unmatched: 23. The CDR3 here is CASSQPRLAEREGRLRGELFF. The CDR3 DNA follows: TGCGCCAGCAGTCAACCTAGACTTGCCGAGCGGGAGGGCCGTCTGAGGGGGGAGCTGTTTTTT.

This chain joins TRBV27 and TRBJ1-2, with 12 bases fitting TRBD1. The CDR3 sequence is 18 residues long. The V segment lost 1 base and the J segment 8 bases; nucleotides outside the gene matches: 14. Germline V gene lookup returns CDR1 MNHEY and CDR2 SMNVEV (reference sequence). The CDR3 spells CASSLLRSGTGGPRGYTF. The CDR3 nucleotides read TGTGCCAGCAGTTTATTGCGGTCGGGGACAGGGGGCCCGCGAGGCTACACCTTC.

The chain carries TRBV2 and TRBJ1-5, with TRBD1 as a possible D gene (6 bases). CDR3 length: 14 residues. The germline gives CDR1 SNHLY, CDR2 FYNNEI. The V end lost 4 bases, the J end lost 5 bases, and 12 bases lay between the germline ends. CDR3 in amino acids: CASSGGQSHQPQHF. In DNA, the CDR3 is TGTGCCAGCAGTGGAGGACAGAGTCATCAGCCCCAGCATTTT.

This clone was counted a few times. The V call is TRBV6-4, the J call TRBJ1-2, with 8 bases aligning to TRBD1. The V gene end was trimmed by 8 bases and the J gene end by 6 bases; junction bases not matched to a gene: 14. CDR1 and CDR2 from the germline V gene are MRHNA and SNTAGT. CDR3 length equals 15 residues. The CDR3 sequence is CASPYRGVRENGYTF. The CDR3 nucleotides are TGTGCCAGCCCATACAGGGGGGTAAGGGAGAATGGCTACACCTTC.

This chain connects TRBV4-1 to TRBJ2-7; 9 bases line up with TRBD2. The ends lost 0 bases at V and 2 bases at J; junction bases unmatched: 5. The CDR3 length is 16 residues. Per germline, CDR1 MGHRA and CDR2 YSYEKL. The CDR3 loop is CASSQDPSGIPYEQYF. CDR3 bases: TGCGCCAGCAGCCAAGATCCTAGCGGGATACCCTACGAGCAGTACTTC.

The chain recombines TRBV14 with TRBJ1-6; 10 bases match TRBD1. Germline CDR1 and CDR2: SGHDN and FVKESK. With V trimmed by 4 bases and J by 7 bases, 4 bases remained unmatched. The CDR3 contains 15 residues. The DNA for the CDR3 is TGTGCCAGCAGCCCGGACAGGGGGTTGAATTCACCCCTCCACTTT. Amino acids: CASSPDRGLNSPLHF.

DNA of the CDR3: TGCGCCAGCAGCCGCACCGACAGGGCGGGCACAGATACGCAGTATTTT. It codes for CASSRTDRAGTDTQYF. The V gene is TRBV5-1, the J gene TRBJ2-3; TRBD1 aligns across 7 bases. In germline, CDR1 is SGHRS, CDR2 YFSETQ. This CDR3 is built from 16 residues. After removal of 4 bases from V and 1 base from J, the junction contained 9 bases not matched to a gene.

V is TRBV4-2 and J is TRBJ2-5; 8 positions agree with TRBD2. The CDR3 spans 17 residues. In germline, CDR1 is LGHNA, CDR2 YNFKEQ. Germline trimming cut 4 bases from V and 5 bases from J; bases unmatched to any gene: 15. This CDR3 reads CASSREDPGLGGETQYF. Here the CDR3 DNA reads TGTGCCAGCAGCCGAGAGGACCCGGGACTAGGTGGGGAGACCCAGTACTTC.

V usage is TRBV2 and J usage is TRBJ1-6; no firm D call. Germline values: CDR1 SNHLY, CDR2 FYNNEI. There are 13 residues in the CDR3. V lost 9 bases, J lost 7 bases, and 13 bases lay in between. In DNA, the CDR3 is TGTGCCAGTGGACTGGGCTTAAATTCACCCCTCCACTTT. It translates to CASGLGLNSPLHF.

In its sample, this clone was seen a few times. This chain connects TRBV3-1 (or the pseudogene TRBV3-2) to TRBJ1-1, with D maybe TRBD1 (5 bases). CDR1 and CDR2 (germline): LGHDT, YNNKEL (reference sequence). This CDR3 contains 11 residues. Trimming cost V 6 bases and J 7 bases, with 9 bases left between them. This CDR3 reads CASRSGVEAFF. The CDR3 nucleotides read TGTGCCAGCAGATCGGGGGTTGAAGCTTTCTTT.

The chain uses TRBV11-2 and TRBJ1-2; TRBD1 might be the D (5 bases). Germline V gene lookup returns CDR1 SGHAT and CDR2 FQNNGV. The CDR3 has 14 amino acids. The ends were cut back, 5 bases at V and 8 bases at J, with 18 bases in the middle. The CDR3 protein is CASSQRGGLQGYTF. Written as DNA, the CDR3 is TGTGCCAGCAGCCAACGGGGGGGGTTGCAGGGCTACACCTTC.

The chain recombines TRBV4-2 with TRBJ2-3; 10 bases fit TRBD2. Trimming at V came to 0 bases and at J to 3 bases, leaving 6 bases not matched to a gene. CDR3 length equals 17 residues. Germline CDR1 is LGHNA and CDR2 is YNFKEQ. The CDR3: CASSQDKGTSATDTQYF. For the CDR3, the DNA is TGTGCCAGCAGCCAAGATAAGGGGACTAGCGCAACAGATACGCAGTATTTT.

The chain combines TRBV10-3 with TRBJ2-7, with 7 nucleotides matching TRBD2. Germline loops: CDR1 ENHRY, CDR2 SYGVKD. V lost 7 bases, J lost 2 bases, and 5 bases stayed unmatched. CDR3 length: 13 residues. This chain's CDR3 is CAINPGLPYEQYF. Written as DNA, the CDR3 is TGTGCCATCAACCCGGGACTACCCTACGAGCAGTACTTC.

The chain links TRBV7-2 to TRBJ2-1; TRBD2 agrees at 9 bases. CDR3 size: 15 residues. The ends lost 5 bases at V and 5 bases at J; junction bases unmatched: 7. Germline lookup yields CDR1 SGHTA and CDR2 FQGNSA. CDR3 region: CASSRLAGANNEQFF. CDR3 sequence (DNA): TGTGCCAGCAGCAGATTAGCGGGGGCCAACAATGAGCAGTTCTTC.

The genes are TRBV5-5 and TRBJ2-7, with 9 bases identical to TRBD1. V gave up 5 bases and J gave up 2 bases; unmatched junction bases: 8. This CDR3 contains 15 residues. In germline, CDR1 is SGHKS, CDR2 YYEKEE (reference sequence). CDR3 in DNA: TGTGCCAGCAGGCGCGGACAGGGGAAGACCTACGAGCAGTACTTC. This translates into CASRRGQGKTYEQYF.

The chain joins TRBV30 to TRBJ2-7; 8 bases are shared with TRBD1. The ends lost 5 bases at V and 6 bases at J; junction bases unmatched: 3. Germline V gene lookup returns CDR1 GTSNPN and CDR2 SVGIG (reference sequence). The CDR3 runs 11 residues. CDR3 sequence: CAWGTGFEQYF. In DNA form, the CDR3 reads TGTGCCTGGGGGACAGGTTTCGAGCAGTACTTC.

This chain joins TRBV12-3 or TRBV12-4 and TRBJ1-1; the match to TRBD1 covers 7 bases. There are 12 residues in the CDR3. After removal of 4 bases from V and 8 bases from J, the junction contained 4 bases not matched to a gene. The CDR3 reads CASSSTGEEAFF. DNA of the CDR3: TGTGCCAGCAGTTCCACAGGGGAGGAAGCTTTCTTT.

This chain links TRBV7-2 with TRBJ1-3; tentative D call: TRBD1 (5 bases). CDR1 and CDR2 (germline): SGHTA, FQGNSA. The CDR3 is 14 amino acids. The V end was cut by 5 bases, the J end by 4 bases, with 12 bases between. The CDR3 is CASSLRWGGNTIYF. The DNA of the CDR3 is TGTGCCAGCAGCCTGAGGTGGGGCGGAAACACCATATATTTT.

The chain links TRBV11-2 to TRBJ2-5, with 13 bases matching TRBD2. Germline CDR1 and CDR2: SGHAT and FQNNGV. The V and J ends lost 1 base and 4 bases, in that order; junction bases with no gene match: 3. CDR3 length: 16 amino acids. In DNA, the CDR3 is TGTGCCAGCAGCTTAGGGACTAGCGGGGGCCTAGAGACCCAGTACTTC. This encodes CASSLGTSGGLETQYF.

The chain links TRBV7-9 to TRBJ1-4, with a tentative D call TRBD1 (5 bases). The CDR3 is made up of 16 amino acids. Trimming took 0 bases from V and 7 from J, leaving 15 bases between them. Per the germline V gene, CDR1 is SEHNR and CDR2 is FQNEAQ (reference sequence). The CDR3 loop is CASSLAPQGGLEKLFF. CDR3 DNA sequence: TGTGCCAGCAGCTTAGCCCCCCAGGGAGGGCTTGAAAAACTGTTTTTT.